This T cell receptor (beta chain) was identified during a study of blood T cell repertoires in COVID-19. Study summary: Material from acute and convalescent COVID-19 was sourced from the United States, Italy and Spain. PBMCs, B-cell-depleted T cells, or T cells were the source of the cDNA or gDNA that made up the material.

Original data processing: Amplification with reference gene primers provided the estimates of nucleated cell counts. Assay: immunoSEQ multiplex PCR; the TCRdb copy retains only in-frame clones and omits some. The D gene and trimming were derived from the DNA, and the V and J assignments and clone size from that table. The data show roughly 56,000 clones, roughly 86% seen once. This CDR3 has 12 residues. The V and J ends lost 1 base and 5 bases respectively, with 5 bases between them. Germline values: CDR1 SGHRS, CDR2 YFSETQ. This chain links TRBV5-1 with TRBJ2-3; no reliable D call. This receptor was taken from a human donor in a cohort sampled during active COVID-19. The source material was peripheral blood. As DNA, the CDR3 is TGCGCCAGCAGCTTGACGGGAGATACGCAGTATTTT. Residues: CASSLTGDTQYF.